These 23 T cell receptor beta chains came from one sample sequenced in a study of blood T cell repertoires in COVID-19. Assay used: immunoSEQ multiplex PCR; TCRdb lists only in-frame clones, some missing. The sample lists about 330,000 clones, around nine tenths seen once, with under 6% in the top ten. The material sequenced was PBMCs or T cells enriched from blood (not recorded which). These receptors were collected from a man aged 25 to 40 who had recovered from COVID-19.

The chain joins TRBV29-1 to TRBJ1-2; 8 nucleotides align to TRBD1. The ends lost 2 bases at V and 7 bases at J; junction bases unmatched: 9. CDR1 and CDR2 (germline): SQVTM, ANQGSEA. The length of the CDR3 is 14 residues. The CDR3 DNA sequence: TGCAGCGTTGAACCATCGACAGGGGATGGTGGCTACACCTTC. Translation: CSVEPSTGDGGYTF.

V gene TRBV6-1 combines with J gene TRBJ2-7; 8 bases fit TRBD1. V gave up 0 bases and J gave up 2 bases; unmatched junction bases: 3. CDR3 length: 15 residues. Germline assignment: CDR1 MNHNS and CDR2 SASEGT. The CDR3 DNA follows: TGTGCCAGCAGTGAAGCGGCAGGGGGCCCCTACGAGCAGTACTTC. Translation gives CASSEAAGGPYEQYF.

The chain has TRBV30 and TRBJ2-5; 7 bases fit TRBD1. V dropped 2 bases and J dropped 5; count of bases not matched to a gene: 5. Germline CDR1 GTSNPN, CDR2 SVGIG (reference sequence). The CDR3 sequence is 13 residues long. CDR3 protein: CAWSKGAWETQYF. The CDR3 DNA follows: TGTGCCTGGAGTAAGGGGGCCTGGGAGACCCAGTACTTC.

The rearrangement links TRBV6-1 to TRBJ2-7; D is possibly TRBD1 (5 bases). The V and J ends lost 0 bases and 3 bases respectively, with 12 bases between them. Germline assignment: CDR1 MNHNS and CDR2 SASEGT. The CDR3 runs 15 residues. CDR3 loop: CASSEALQTDYEQYF. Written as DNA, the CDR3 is TGTGCCAGCAGTGAAGCGCTTCAGACAGACTACGAGCAGTACTTC.

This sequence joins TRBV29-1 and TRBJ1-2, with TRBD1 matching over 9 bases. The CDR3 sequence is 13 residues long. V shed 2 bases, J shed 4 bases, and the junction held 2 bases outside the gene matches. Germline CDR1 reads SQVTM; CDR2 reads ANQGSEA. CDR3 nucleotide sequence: TGCAGCGTTGAATGGGACAGGGTCTATGGCTACACCTTC. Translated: CSVEWDRVYGYTF.

The CDR3 spells CASSQHRGPALYEQYF. CDR3 DNA: TGTGCCAGCAGCCAACATCGAGGCCCGGCATTGTACGAGCAGTACTTC. The chain carries TRBV11-2 and TRBJ2-7; D remains ambiguous. V was pared by 5 bases and J by 4 bases, with 21 bases between. The germline V gene has CDR1 SGHAT and CDR2 FQNNGV. CDR3 size: 16 residues.

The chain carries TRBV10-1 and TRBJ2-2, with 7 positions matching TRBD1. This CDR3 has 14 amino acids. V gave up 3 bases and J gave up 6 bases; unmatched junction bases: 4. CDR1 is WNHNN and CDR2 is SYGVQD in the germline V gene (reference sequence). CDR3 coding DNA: TGCGCCAGCAGTGAACAGGGGAAAGCCGGGGAGCTGTTTTTT. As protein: CASSEQGKAGELFF.

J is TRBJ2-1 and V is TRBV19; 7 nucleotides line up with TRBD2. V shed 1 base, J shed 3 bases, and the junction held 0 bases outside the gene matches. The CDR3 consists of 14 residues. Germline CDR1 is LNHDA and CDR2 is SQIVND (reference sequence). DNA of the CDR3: TGTGCCAGTAGTATAGGCGGGGGCTACAATGAGCAGTTCTTC. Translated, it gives CASSIGGGYNEQFF.

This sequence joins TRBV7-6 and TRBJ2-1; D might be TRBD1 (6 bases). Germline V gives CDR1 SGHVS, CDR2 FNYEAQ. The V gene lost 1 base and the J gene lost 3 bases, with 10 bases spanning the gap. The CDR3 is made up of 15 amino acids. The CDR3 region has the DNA TGTGCCAGCAGCTTAGACAGGGAGTACTACAATGAGCAGTTCTTC. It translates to CASSLDREYYNEQFF.

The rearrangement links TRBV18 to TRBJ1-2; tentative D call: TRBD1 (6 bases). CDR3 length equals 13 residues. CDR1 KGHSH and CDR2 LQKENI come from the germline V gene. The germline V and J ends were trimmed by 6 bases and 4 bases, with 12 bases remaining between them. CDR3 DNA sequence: TGTGCCAGCTCCCACGGGACATTCTATGGCTACACCTTC. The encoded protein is CASSHGTFYGYTF.

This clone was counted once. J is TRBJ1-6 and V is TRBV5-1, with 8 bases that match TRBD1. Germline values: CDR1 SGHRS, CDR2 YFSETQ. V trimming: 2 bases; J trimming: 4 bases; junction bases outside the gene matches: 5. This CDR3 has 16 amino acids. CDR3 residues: CASSLTQGAYNSPLHF. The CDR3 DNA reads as TGCGCCAGCAGCTTAACGCAGGGGGCGTATAATTCACCCCTCCACTTT.

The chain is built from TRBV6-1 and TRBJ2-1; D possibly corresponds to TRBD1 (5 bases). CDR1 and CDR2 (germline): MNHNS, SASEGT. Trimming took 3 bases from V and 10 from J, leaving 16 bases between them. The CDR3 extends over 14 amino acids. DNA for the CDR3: TGTGCCAGCAGTGAGGGGCCAGCCCTAGGGGAGCAGTTCTTC. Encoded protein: CASSEGPALGEQFF.

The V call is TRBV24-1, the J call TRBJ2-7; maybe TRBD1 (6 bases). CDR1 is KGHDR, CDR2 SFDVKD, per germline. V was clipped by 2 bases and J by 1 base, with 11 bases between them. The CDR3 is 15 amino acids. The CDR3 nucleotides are TGTGCCACCAGTGATTCCCGACAGGCTTCCTACGAGCAGTACTTC. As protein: CATSDSRQASYEQYF.

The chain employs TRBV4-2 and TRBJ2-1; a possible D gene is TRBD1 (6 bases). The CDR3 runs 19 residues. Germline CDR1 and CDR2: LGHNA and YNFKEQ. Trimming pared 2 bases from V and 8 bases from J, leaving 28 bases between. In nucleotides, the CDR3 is TGTGCCAGCAGCCAAAGTACCAGAAGGACAGACGGCCGTTCCTATGAGCAGTTCTTC. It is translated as CASSQSTRRTDGRSYEQFF.

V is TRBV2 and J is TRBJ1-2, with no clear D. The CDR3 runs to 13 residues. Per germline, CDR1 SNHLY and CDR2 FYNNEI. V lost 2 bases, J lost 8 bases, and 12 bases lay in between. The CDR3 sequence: CASSERGWEGYTF. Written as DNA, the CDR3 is TGTGCCAGCAGTGAAAGAGGATGGGAGGGCTACACCTTC.

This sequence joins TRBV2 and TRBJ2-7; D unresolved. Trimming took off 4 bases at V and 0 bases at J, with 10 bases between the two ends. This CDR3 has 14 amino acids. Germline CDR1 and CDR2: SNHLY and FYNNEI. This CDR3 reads CASSGQSLSYEQYF. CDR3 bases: TGTGCCAGCAGTGGCCAGTCGCTCTCCTACGAGCAGTACTTC.

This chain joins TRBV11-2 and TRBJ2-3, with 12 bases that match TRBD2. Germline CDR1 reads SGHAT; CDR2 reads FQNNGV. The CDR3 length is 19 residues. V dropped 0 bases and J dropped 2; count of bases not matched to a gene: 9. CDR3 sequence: CASSLDASLAGGSTDTQYF. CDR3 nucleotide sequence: TGTGCCAGCAGCTTAGATGCATCACTAGCGGGGGGTTCCACAGATACGCAGTATTTT.

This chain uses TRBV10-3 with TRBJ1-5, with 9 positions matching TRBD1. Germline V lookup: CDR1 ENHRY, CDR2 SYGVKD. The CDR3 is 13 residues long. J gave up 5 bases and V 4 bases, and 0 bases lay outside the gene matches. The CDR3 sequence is CAISGTGDQPQHF. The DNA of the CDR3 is TGTGCCATCAGTGGGACAGGGGATCAGCCCCAGCATTTT.

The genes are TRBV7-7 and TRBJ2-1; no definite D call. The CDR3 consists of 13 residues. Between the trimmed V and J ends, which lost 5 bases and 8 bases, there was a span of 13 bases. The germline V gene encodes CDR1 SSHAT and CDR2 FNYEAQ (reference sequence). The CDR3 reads CASSAALVDEQFF. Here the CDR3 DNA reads TGTGCCAGCAGCGCCGCGCTAGTCGATGAGCAGTTCTTC.

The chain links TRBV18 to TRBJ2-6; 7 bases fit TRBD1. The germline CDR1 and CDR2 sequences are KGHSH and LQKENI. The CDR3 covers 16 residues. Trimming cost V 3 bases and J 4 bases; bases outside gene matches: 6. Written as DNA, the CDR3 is TGTGCCAGCTCACCGACGACAGGGAGAGGGGCCAACGTCCTGACTTTC. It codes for CASSPTTGRGANVLTF.

The CDR3 sequence: CAISNAGNTEAFF. The CDR3 nucleotides are TGTGCCATCAGTAACGCCGGGAACACTGAAGCTTTCTTT. V is TRBV10-3 and J is TRBJ1-1, with D hard to call. CDR3 size: 13 residues. Germline V gives CDR1 ENHRY, CDR2 SYGVKD. The V and J ends lost 5 bases and 1 base respectively, with 8 bases between them.

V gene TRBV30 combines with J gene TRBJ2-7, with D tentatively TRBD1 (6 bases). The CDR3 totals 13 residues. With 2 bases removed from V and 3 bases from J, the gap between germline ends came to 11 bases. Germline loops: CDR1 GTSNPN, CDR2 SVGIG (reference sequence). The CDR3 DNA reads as TGTGCCTGGAGTTCTGGGGGCGGCTACGAGCAGTACTTC. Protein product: CAWSSGGGYEQYF.

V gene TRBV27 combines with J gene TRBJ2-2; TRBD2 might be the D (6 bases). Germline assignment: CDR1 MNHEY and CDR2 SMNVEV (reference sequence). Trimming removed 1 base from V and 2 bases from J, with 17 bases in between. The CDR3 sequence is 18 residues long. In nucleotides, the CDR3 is TGTGCCAGCAGTTTATTCTCTATGAGGGGACTCAACACCGGGGAGCTGTTTTTT. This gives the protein CASSLFSMRGLNTGELFF.